A single T cell receptor beta chain is shown here with its context. Its antigen is not known. These data originate in a study of OX40 agonist ivuxolimab in advanced cancers. In the study overall: The patients' treatment was ivuxolimab, an agonistic anti-OX40 (CD134) antibody. Participants could have had prior anti-PD-1, anti-PD-L1 or anti-CTLA-4 therapy, and less than 45% had some.

Clones were read by immunoSEQ multiplex PCR, and TCRdb kept only the in-frame ones, dropping some. The repertoire holds 70,000 or so clones, with 90% to 95% as singletons. Study-wide points: Blood T cells, both CD4+ and CD8+, expanded clonally by week 6 at 0.1 to 3.0 mg/kg.

CDR1 GTSNPN and CDR2 SVGIG come from the germline V gene (reference sequence). Trimming shortened V by 3 bases and J by 4 bases, and 9 bases separated the two germline ends. This CDR3 is built from 12 residues. V and J are TRBV30 and TRBJ1-2; a possible D gene is TRBD1 (5 bases). This clonotype was sampled from an adult with an advanced solid tumor such as melanoma, head and neck, liver or kidney cancer. Source: CD4+ or CD8+ T cells sorted from blood, taken in a trial of the OX40 agonist ivuxolimab. CDR3 DNA: TGTGCCTGGAGACGAGGGGTCTATGGCTACACCTTC. As protein: CAWRRGVYGYTF.